Listed below are T cell receptor beta chains from one sample, sequenced in a study of OX40 agonist ivuxolimab in advanced cancers. Clones were read by immunoSEQ multiplex PCR, and TCRdb kept only the in-frame ones, dropping some. The data contain about 58,000 clones, 85% to 90% of them singletons. The sequenced sample was CD4+ or CD8+ T cells sorted from blood, obtained in a trial of the OX40 agonist ivuxolimab. These receptor sequences come from an adult with an advanced solid tumor such as melanoma, head and neck, liver or kidney cancer. The CDR3 runs from the conserved cysteine through the conserved F or W. Fields, in order: V gene, J gene, D gene, clone size, CDR3 DNA, CDR3 protein. D genes are given only for firm matches. The size of a clone is reported for some rows only, either as once, few or many, or as a class for expanded clones.

>TRBV13|TRBJ1-1|.|.
TGTGCCAGCAAGCTTCCGAACACTGAAGCTTTCTTT
CASKLPNTEAFF
>TRBV18|TRBJ1-1|.|once
TGTGCCAGCTCCAGCTTGAAACTGAACACTGAAGCTTTCTTT
CASSSLKLNTEAFF
>TRBV18|TRBJ1-2|TRBD1|.
TGTGCCAGCTCAGACAGGGGCTATGGCTACACCTTC
CASSDRGYGYTF
>TRBV5-5|TRBJ1-3|.|.
TGTGCCAGCAGCCGTGCAGGGAACCCTGGAAACACCATATATTTT
CASSRAGNPGNTIYF
>TRBV5-5|TRBJ1-4|.|.
TGTGCCAGCAGCTTGAACACAGACCAATATGAAAAACTGTTTTTT
CASSLNTDQYEKLFF
>TRBV19|TRBJ1-1|.|.
TGTGCCAGTAGTCCTCCCGACAGGACTGAAGCTTTCTTT
CASSPPDRTEAFF
>TRBV5-1|TRBJ2-2|.|.
TGCGCCAGCAGCTTGTCGGGGGCGATCACCGGGGAGCTGTTTTTT
CASSLSGAITGELFF
>TRBV15|TRBJ2-3|.|once
TGTGCCACCAGCAGAACATCAGGGAGGATCACAGATACGCAGTATTTT
CATSRTSGRITDTQYF
>TRBV10-1|TRBJ2-3|.|.
TGCGCCAGCAGTGAGTCCGGGCCAACGACAGATACGCAGTATTTT
CASSESGPTTDTQYF
>TRBV7-8|TRBJ2-7|TRBD2|.
TGTGCTAGCAGCTTAGCGGGCGAGCAGTACTTC
CASSLAGEQYF
>TRBV7-2|TRBJ2-7|.|.
TGTGCCAGCAGCGTCACAGGCCGCAAGACCCCCTACGAGCAGTACTTC
CASSVTGRKTPYEQYF
>TRBV2|TRBJ2-7|.|.
TGTGCCAGCGGGCAGTACGAGCAGTACTTC
CASGQYEQYF
>TRBV5-4|TRBJ1-2|.|.
TGTGCCAGCAGCCCAGGGACTGCCAGTTTCTATGGCTACACCTTC
CASSPGTASFYGYTF
>TRBV18|TRBJ2-2|.|.
TGTGCCAGCTCACCCGGGACACGAAACACCGGGGAGCTGTTTTTT
CASSPGTRNTGELFF
>TRBV5-1|TRBJ2-1|.|.
TGCGCCAGCAGCCGGAGGGCAAGGGGCTCCTACAATGAGCAGTTCTTC
CASSRRARGSYNEQFF
>TRBV7-6|TRBJ2-7|.|.
TGTGCCAGCAGCTTAGCTAGGTATTACTCCGAGCAGTACTTC
CASSLARYYSEQYF
>TRBV13|TRBJ1-2|TRBD1|.
TGTGCCAGCACCAGGGGGCTGGGGTATGGCTACACCTTC
CASTRGLGYGYTF
>TRBV7-6|TRBJ2-7|.|.
TGTGCCAGCAGCCACGGGAACTTCTACGAGCAGTACTTC
CASSHGNFYEQYF
>TRBV6-4|TRBJ1-1|.|once
TGTGCCAGCAGTGACTCCGGGGGTAGGACTGAAGCTTTCTTT
CASSDSGGRTEAFF
>TRBV2|TRBJ2-2|.|.
TGTGCCAGCAGGGGAGGGGGCTTAAGTAACGGGGAGCTGTTTTTT
CASRGGGLSNGELFF
>TRBV19|TRBJ1-3|.|.
TGTGCCAGTAGCCTGCAAAAGGGACTCTCTGGAAACACCATATATTTT
CASSLQKGLSGNTIYF
>TRBV5-6|TRBJ2-1|.|.
TGTGCCAGCAGCTGGGGGAGGGGGAAGCAGTTCTTC
CASSWGRGKQFF
>TRBV18|TRBJ2-2|TRBD2|.
TGTGCCAGCTCACTCCTAACCGGGACTACGAACACCGGGGAGCTGTTTTTT
CASSLLTGTTNTGELFF
>TRBV10-3|TRBJ1-4|.|.
TGTGCCATCAGTGAGTCGCAGGGGCCGAATGAAAAACTGTTTTTT
CAISESQGPNEKLFF
>TRBV6-1|TRBJ2-6|TRBD1|.
TGTGCCAGCAGTGAGGACAGGGCTGGGGCCAACGTCCTGACTTTC
CASSEDRAGANVLTF
>TRBV30|TRBJ1-4|TRBD1|.
TGTGCCTGGAGGAAATCCGGGACAGGGGGCAAAGCAACTAATGAAAAACTGTTTTTT
CAWRKSGTGGKATNEKLFF
>TRBV12-2|TRBJ1-3|.|.
TGTGCAAGTCGCTTTCCAGTGCGAGGTGACACCATATATTTT
CASRFPVRGDTIYF
>TRBV4-1|TRBJ1-4|.|once
TGCGCCAGCAGCCAAGTATACGGGGAAGGTGGAATGAGGGAAAAACTGTTTTTT
CASSQVYGEGGMREKLFF
>TRBV7-9|TRBJ1-6|TRBD1|.
TGTGCCAGCAGCGCCGGACAGGGGGTCTCACCCCTCCACTTT
CASSAGQGVSPLHF
>TRBV4-2|TRBJ2-7|TRBD1|.
TGTGCCAGCAGCCAAGATCTAGGCAGGGGGCCCTACGAGCAGTACTTC
CASSQDLGRGPYEQYF
>TRBV15|TRBJ1-4|.|.
TGTGCCACCAGCACAGTCCCTGAAAAACTGTTTTTT
CATSTVPEKLFF
>TRBV5-1|TRBJ2-7|.|.
TGCGCCAGCAGCTTGGCCCCCCAGTCGGGCTACGAGCAGTACTTC
CASSLAPQSGYEQYF
>TRBV14|TRBJ1-2|.|.
TGTGCCAGCAGCCAAATCCCTCCCGGGCTCTATGGCTACACCTTC
CASSQIPPGLYGYTF
>TRBV2|TRBJ1-2|.|.
TGTGCCAGCAGTGGGGGGACGCTCTGGGGCTACACCTTC
CASSGGTLWGYTF
>TRBV5-1|TRBJ2-5|TRBD2|.
TGCGCCAGCAGCTTGGTACCGGGGGGAGAAGAGACCCAGTACTTC
CASSLVPGGEETQYF
>TRBV19|TRBJ1-1|.|once
TGTGCCAGTAGTATAGCGGGGGCTGGGGTCACTGAAGCTTTCTTT
CASSIAGAGVTEAFF
>TRBV2|TRBJ1-1|.|.
TGTGCCAGCATTAAGCCCCGAGGAGGGCAGACTAACACTGAAGCTTTCTTT
CASIKPRGGQTNTEAFF
>TRBV12-5|TRBJ1-5|.|.
TGTGCTAGTGGTAGAAGTCAGACTAGCAATCAGCCCCAGCATTTT
CASGRSQTSNQPQHF
>TRBV2|TRBJ2-5|TRBD1|.
TGTGCCAGCAGTGGACAGGGGGTTGGGGAGACCCAGTACTTC
CASSGQGVGETQYF
>TRBV5-8|TRBJ2-7|.|.
TGTGCCAGCAGCTTGGCGGGGAGTAGAGGCGAGCAGTACTTC
CASSLAGSRGEQYF
>TRBV18|TRBJ1-1|TRBD1|.
TGTGCCAGCTCACCTCGGACAGGGTGGGCCACTGAAGCTTTCTTT
CASSPRTGWATEAFF
>TRBV5-1|TRBJ2-5|.|.
TGCGCCAGCAACCGGACTCCCCCAGAGACCCAGTACTTC
CASNRTPPETQYF
>TRBV11-2|TRBJ2-2|.|.
TGTGCCAGCAGCTTAGAAGGGTTTCAGGGGTGGTACACCGGGGAGCTGTTTTTT
CASSLEGFQGWYTGELFF
>TRBV18|TRBJ1-1|TRBD1|few
TGTGCCAGCTCACCTGACAGGGGAGAGGTAGCTTTCTTT
CASSPDRGEVAFF
>TRBV5-5|TRBJ2-5|.|.
TGTGCCAGCAGCATGATACAGGGTCCGGGGACCCAGTACTTC
CASSMIQGPGTQYF
>TRBV7-8|TRBJ2-5|.|.
TGTGCCAGCAGCTTAATGCCGGGACCCAGGGAGACCCAGTACTTC
CASSLMPGPRETQYF
>TRBV9|TRBJ2-7|TRBD1|.
TGTGCCAGCAGCGTAGGCCCGGGACAGGGGTCCTACGAGCAGTACTTC
CASSVGPGQGSYEQYF